Reported below is one T cell receptor (beta chain). Its target is unknown. The data originate from a study of cytomegalovirus exposure and HLA in healthy donors. Findings of the study overall: Researchers left out some V segments, among them TRBV6-2 and TRBV6-3, as indistinguishable.

CDR3 length equals 12 residues. From germline, CDR1 is SSHAT and CDR2 FNYEAQ (reference sequence). V lost 10 bases and J lost 5, with 11 bases in between. PCR was performed using 60 Vbeta and 13 Jbeta primers. The protocol was immunoSEQ multiplex PCR, while the TCRdb copy is restricted to in-frame clones and leaves out a portion. The sample has about 210,000 clones, roughly 85% seen once. Sequencing was performed on PBMCs. The clonotype comes from a girl under 10 years old in good health and CMV-seronegative. The chain links TRBV7-7 to TRBJ2-2, with D maybe TRBD2 (6 bases). In DNA form, the CDR3 reads TGTGCCACCCTCGGGGGAACCGGGGAGCTGTTTTTT. Its translation is CATLGGTGELFF.